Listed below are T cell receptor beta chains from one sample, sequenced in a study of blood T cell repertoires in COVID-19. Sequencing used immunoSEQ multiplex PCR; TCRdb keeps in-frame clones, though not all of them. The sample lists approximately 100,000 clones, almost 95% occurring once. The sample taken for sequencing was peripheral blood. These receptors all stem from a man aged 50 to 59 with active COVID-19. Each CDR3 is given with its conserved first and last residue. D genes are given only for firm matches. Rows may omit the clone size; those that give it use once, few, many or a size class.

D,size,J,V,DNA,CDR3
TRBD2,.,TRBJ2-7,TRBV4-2,TGTGCCAGCAGCCAAGCGACTAGCGGGAGCTACCGTTACGAGCAGTACTTC,CASSQATSGSYRYEQYF
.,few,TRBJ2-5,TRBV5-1,TGCGCCAGCAGCTTGGAACCGGGTTCCGTACGGCAAGAGACCCAGTACTTC,CASSLEPGSVRQETQYF
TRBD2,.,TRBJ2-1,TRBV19,TGTGCCAGTAGTCTACTAGCGGGAGCTTTCAATGAGCAGTTCTTC,CASSLLAGAFNEQFF
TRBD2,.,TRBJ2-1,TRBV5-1,TGCGCCAGCAGCAGGGGGACTAGCGGGAACAATGAGCAGTTCTTC,CASSRGTSGNNEQFF
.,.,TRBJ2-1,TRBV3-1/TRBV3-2,TGTGCCAGCAGCCCTGGGGAGGAGCAGTTCTTC,CASSPGEEQFF
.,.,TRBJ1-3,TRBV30,TGTGCCTGGTGCCCCTACCGGGACAACGGGCTTGGAAACACCATATATTTT,CAWCPYRDNGLGNTIYF
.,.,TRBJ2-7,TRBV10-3,TGTGCCTCCGCCATCCTCAGTGTTGCGGACGAGCAGTACTTC,CASAILSVADEQYF
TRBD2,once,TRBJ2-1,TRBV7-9,TGTGCCAGCAGCTCTTATCCTGGGACTAGCGGGGTGAATGAGCAGTTCTTC,CASSSYPGTSGVNEQFF
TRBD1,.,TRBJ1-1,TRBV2,TGTGCCCTGGGGACAGGGTCCACTGAAGCTTTCTTT,CALGTGSTEAFF
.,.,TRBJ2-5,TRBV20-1,TGCAGTGCTAACAGAGAAGAGACCCAGTACTTC,CSANREETQYF
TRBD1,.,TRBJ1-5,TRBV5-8,TGTGCCAGCCTCCGGGACAGAAATCAGCCCCAGCATTTT,CASLRDRNQPQHF
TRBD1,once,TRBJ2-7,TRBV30,TGTGCCTGGAGGAGGACAGGGGGGTCCTACGAGCAGTACTTC,CAWRRTGGSYEQYF
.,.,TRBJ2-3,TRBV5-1,TGCGCCAGCAGCCTACTGACGAGGGGGACAGATACGCAGTATTTT,CASSLLTRGTDTQYF
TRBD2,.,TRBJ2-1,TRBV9,TGTGCCAGCAGCGCTAGCGGACTAGCGGGAGGTCCCAGGGAGCAGTTCTTC,CASSASGLAGGPREQFF
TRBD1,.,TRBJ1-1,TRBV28,TGTGCCAGCAGGGTCTCTGGACAGGGGGCGTCTGAAGCTTTCTTT,CASRVSGQGASEAFF
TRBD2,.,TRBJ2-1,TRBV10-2,TGCGCCAGCTCCAAGACTAGCGGGAGCTACAATGAGCAGTTCTTC,CASSKTSGSYNEQFF